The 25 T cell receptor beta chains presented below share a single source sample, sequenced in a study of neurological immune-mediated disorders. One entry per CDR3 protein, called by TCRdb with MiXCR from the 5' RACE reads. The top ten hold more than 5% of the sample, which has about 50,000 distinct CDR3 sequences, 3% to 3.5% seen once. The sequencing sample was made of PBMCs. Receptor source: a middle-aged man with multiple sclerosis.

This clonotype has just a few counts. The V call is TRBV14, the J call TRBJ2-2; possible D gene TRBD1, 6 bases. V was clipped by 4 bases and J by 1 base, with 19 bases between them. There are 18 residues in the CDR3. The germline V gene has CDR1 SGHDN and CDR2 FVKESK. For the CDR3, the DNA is TGTGCCAGCAGCCGCGGGCGCGTGAGGACAGAGAACACCGGGGAGCTGTTTTTT. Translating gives CASSRGRVRTENTGELFF. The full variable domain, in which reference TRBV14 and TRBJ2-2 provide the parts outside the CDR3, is EAGVTQFPSHSVIEKGQTVTLRCDPISGHDNLYWYRRVMGKEIKFLLHFVKESKQDESGMPNNRFLAERTGGTYSTLKVQPAELEDSGVYFCASSRGRVRTENTGELFFGEGSRLTVL.

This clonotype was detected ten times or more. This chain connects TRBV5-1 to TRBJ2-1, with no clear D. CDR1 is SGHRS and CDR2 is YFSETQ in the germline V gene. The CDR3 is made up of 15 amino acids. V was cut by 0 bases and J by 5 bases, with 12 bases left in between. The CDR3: CASSLVPRINNEQFF. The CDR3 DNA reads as TGCGCCAGCAGCTTGGTTCCTAGAATTAACAATGAGCAGTTCTTC.

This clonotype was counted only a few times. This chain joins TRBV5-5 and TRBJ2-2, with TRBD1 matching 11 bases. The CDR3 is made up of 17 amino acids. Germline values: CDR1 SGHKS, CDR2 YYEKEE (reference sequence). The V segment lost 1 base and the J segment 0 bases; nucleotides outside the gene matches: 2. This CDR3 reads CASSLRTGGANTGELFF. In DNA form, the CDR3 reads TGTGCCAGCAGCTTGAGGACAGGGGGCGCGAACACCGGGGAGCTGTTTTTT.

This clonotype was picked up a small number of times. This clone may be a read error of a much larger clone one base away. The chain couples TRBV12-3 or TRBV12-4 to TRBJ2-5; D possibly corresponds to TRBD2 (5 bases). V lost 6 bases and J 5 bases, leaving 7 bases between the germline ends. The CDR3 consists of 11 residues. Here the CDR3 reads CASRRGETQYF. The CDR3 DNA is TGTGCCAGCAGAAGAGGGGAGACCCAGTACTTC.

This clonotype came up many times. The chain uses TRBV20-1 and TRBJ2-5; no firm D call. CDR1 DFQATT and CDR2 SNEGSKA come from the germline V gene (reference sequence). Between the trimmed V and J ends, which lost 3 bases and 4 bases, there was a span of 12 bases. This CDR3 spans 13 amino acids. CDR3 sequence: CSASSPSPETQYF. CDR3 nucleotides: TGCAGTGCTAGCTCCCCCTCCCCAGAGACCCAGTACTTC.

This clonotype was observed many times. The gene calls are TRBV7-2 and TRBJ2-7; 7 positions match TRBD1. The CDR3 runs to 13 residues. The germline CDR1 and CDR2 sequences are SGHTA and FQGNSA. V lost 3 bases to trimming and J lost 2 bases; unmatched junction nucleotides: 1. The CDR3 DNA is TGTGCCAGCAGCTTGACAGGGACCTACGAGCAGTACTTC. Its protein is CASSLTGTYEQYF.

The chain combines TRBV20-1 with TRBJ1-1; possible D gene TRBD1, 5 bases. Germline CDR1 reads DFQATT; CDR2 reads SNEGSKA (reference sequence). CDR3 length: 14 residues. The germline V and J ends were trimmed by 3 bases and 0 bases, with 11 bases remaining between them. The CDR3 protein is CSASKGLLNTEAFF. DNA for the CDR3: TGCAGTGCTAGTAAGGGACTGTTGAACACTGAAGCTTTCTTT.

The CDR3 spells CSARDMEGIGNTIYF. The DNA of the CDR3 is TGCAGTGCTAGAGATATGGAGGGAATTGGAAACACCATATATTTT. The V gene is TRBV20-1, the J gene TRBJ1-3; D uncertain. The CDR3 length is 15 residues. Trimming took 0 bases from V and 3 from J, leaving 12 bases between them. Germline loops: CDR1 DFQATT, CDR2 SNEGSKA (reference sequence).

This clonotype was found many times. The CDR3 nucleotides are TGCAGTGCTTACGTCGGGACTAGCGGGGGGAGCACAGATACGCAGTATTTT. Residues: CSAYVGTSGGSTDTQYF. V gene TRBV20-1 combines with J gene TRBJ2-3, with TRBD2 identical over 15 bases. V dropped 5 bases and J dropped 0; count of bases not matched to a gene: 6. Germline loops: CDR1 DFQATT, CDR2 SNEGSKA (reference sequence). This CDR3 is 17 amino acids long.

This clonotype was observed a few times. The CDR3 here is CASSLEGDTGELFF. CDR3 DNA sequence: TGCGCCAGCAGCTTGGAGGGCGACACCGGGGAGCTGTTTTTT. The chain is built from TRBV5-1 and TRBJ2-2, with D hard to call. This CDR3 region has 14 residues. V lost 0 bases to trimming and J lost 3 bases, with 6 bases between them. CDR1 SGHRS and CDR2 YFSETQ come from the germline V gene.

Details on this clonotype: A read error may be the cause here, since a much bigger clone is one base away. This CDR3 is CASSSGTGDQPQNF. The DNA for the CDR3 is TGCGCCAGCAGCTCCGGGACAGGGGACCAGCCCCAGAATTTT. The chain employs TRBV5-1 and TRBJ1-5; TRBD1 aligns across 10 bases. The CDR3 length is 14 residues. The germline CDR1 and CDR2 sequences are SGHRS and YFSETQ. Variable domain in full (rest from reference TRBV5-1 and TRBJ1-5): KAGVTQTPRYLIKTRGQQVTLSCSPISGHRSVSWYQQTPGQGLQFLFEYFSETQRNKGNFPGRFSGRQFSNSRSEMNVSTLELGDSALYLCASSSGTGDQPQNFGDGTRLSIL.

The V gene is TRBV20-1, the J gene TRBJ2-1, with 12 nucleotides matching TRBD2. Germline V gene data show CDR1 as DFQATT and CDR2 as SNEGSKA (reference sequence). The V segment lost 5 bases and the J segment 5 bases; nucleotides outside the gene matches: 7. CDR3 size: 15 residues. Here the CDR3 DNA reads TGCAGTGCTCTTGAACGACTAGCGGGAGACAATGAGCAGTTCTTC. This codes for CSALERLAGDNEQFF.

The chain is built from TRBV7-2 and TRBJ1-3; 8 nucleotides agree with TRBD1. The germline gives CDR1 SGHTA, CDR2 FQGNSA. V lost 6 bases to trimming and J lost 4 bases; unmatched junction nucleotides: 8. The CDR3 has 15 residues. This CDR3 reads CASRGIPGGGNTIYF. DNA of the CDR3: TGTGCCAGCAGGGGAATCCCAGGGGGCGGAAACACCATATATTTT.

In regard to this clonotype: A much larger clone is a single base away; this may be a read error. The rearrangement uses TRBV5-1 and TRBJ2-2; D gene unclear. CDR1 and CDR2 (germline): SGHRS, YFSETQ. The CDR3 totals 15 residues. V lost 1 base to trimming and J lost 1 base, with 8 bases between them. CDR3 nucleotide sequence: TGCGCCAGCAGCTTGTTTGAGAAGAACACCGGGGAGCTGTTTTTT. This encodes CASSLFEKNTGELFF.

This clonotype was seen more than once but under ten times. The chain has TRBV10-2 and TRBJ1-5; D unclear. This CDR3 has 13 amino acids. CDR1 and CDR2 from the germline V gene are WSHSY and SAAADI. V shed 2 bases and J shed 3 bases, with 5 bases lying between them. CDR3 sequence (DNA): TGCGCCAGCAGTGAGCTCTTCAATCAGCCCCAGCATTTT. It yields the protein CASSELFNQPQHF.

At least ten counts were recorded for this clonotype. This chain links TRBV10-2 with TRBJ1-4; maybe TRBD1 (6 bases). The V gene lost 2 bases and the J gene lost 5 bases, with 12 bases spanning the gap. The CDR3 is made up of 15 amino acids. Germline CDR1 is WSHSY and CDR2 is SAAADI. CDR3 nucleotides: TGCGCCAGCAGTGAGAACGAGGGGGGCAATGAAAAACTGTTTTTT. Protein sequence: CASSENEGGNEKLFF.

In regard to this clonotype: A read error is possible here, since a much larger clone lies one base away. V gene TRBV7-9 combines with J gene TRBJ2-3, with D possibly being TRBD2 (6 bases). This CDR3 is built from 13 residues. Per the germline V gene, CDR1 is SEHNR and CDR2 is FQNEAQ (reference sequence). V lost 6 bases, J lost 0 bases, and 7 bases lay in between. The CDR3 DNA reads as TGTGCCAGCAGGGGGACTAGCACAGATACGCAGTATTTT. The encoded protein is CASRGTSTDTQYF.

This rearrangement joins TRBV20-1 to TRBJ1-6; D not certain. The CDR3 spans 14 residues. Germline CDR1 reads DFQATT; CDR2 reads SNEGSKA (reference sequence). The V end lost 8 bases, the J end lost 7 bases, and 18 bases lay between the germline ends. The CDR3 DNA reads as TGCAGTCACAGAAGGGCACGGGCAAATTCACCCCTCCACTTT. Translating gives CSHRRARANSPLHF.

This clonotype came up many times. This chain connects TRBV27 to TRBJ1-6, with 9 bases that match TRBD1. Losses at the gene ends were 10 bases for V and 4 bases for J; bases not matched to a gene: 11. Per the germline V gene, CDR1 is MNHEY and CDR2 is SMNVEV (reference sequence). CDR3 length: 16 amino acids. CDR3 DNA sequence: TGTGCCACCAAAAAACCGGGACAGGGATATAATTCACCCCTCCACTTT. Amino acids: CATKKPGQGYNSPLHF.

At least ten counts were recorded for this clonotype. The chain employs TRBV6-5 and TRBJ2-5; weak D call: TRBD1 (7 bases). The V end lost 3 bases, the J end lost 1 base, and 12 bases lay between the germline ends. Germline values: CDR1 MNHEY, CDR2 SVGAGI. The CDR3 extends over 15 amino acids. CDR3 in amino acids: CASSYQGGAQETQYF. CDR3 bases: TGTGCCAGCAGTTATCAGGGGGGCGCCCAAGAGACCCAGTACTTC.

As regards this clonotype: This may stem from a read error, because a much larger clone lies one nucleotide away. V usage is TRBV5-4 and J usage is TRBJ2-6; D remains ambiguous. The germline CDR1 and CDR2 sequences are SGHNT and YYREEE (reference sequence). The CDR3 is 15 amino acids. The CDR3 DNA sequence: TGTACCAGCAGTGACCGACACTCTGGGGCCAACGTCCTGACTTTC. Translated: CTSSDRHSGANVLTF.

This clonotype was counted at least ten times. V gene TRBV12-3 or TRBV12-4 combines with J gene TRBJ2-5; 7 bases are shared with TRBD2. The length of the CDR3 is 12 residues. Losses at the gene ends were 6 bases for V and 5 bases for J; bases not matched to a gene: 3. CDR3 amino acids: CASRGGIETQYF. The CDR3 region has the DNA TGTGCCAGCAGGGGGGGGATTGAGACCCAGTACTTC.

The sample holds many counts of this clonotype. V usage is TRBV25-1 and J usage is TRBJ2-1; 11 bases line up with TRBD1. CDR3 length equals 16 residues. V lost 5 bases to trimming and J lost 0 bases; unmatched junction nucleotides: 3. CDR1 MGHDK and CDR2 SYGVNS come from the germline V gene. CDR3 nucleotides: TGTGCCAGCAGTAGGACAGGGGGCAGCTCCTACAATGAGCAGTTCTTC. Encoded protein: CASSRTGGSSYNEQFF.

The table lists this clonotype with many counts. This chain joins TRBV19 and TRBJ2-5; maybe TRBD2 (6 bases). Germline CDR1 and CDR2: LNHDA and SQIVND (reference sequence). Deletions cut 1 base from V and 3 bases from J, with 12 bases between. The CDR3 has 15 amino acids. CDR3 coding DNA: TGTGCCAGTAGTATAGGCGGGGAGCTTAAAGAGACCCAGTACTTC. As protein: CASSIGGELKETQYF.

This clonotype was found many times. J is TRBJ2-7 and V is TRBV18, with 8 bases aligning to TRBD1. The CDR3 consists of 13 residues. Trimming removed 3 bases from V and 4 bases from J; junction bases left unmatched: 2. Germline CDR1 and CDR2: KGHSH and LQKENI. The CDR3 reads CASSPDRVYEQYF. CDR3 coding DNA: TGTGCCAGCTCACCGGACAGGGTTTACGAGCAGTACTTC.